What follows are 17 T cell receptor beta chains derived from one specimen sequenced in a study of CD8+ T cells in alopecia areata (dated by TCRdb to the late 2010s). Library creation used the immunoSEQ multiplex PCR assay. To provide template for TCR sequencing, every sample had RNA extracted and reverse transcribed into cDNA. TCRdb took over this immuneACCESS table, retaining in-frame rearrangements with V and J assigned. Such tables are incomplete; in checked studies, under half of the missing clones stem from an unresolved V gene, and the remainder is unexplained. A total of some 170,000 clones appear in this sample, about 54% of them only once. Together, the top ten hold roughly 17% of the sample. The treatment or condition label of this sample denotes: oral pan-JAK inhibitor, 5-10 mg twice daily. The material was CD4+ T cells sorted from blood, obtained at roughly week 55, from a patient treated with tofacitinib. These receptors all stem from a human donor with alopecia areata.

For the CDR3, the DNA is TGTGCCTGGAGTAGGCAGGGTGACTCTGGAAACACCATATATTTT. It codes for CAWSRQGDSGNTIYF. The chain joins TRBV30 to TRBJ1-3, with D possibly matching TRBD1 (5 bases). The V gene's germline CDR1 is GTSNPN and CDR2 SVGIG (reference sequence). The CDR3 runs to 15 residues. Trimming cost V 2 bases and J 0 bases, with 11 bases left between them.

The chain links TRBV30 to TRBJ2-1; tentatively, D is TRBD1 (5 bases). CDR3 length equals 14 residues. Trimming pared 3 bases from V and 0 bases from J, leaving 9 bases between. CDR1 and CDR2 from the germline V gene are GTSNPN and SVGIG (reference sequence). The CDR3 nucleotides are TGTGCCTGGAGCCCGGACATCTCCTACAATGAGCAGTTCTTC. It specifies CAWSPDISYNEQFF.

This chain joins TRBV4-1 and TRBJ1-3; TRBD1 is a possible D gene (6 bases). Trimming took 3 bases from V and 2 from J, leaving 14 bases between them. The V gene's germline CDR1 is MGHRA and CDR2 YSYEKL. CDR3 length: 16 amino acids. This CDR3 reads CASSHPDSDPGNTIYF. Here the CDR3 DNA reads TGCGCCAGCAGCCACCCGGACAGCGACCCTGGAAACACCATATATTTT.

The rearrangement uses TRBV6-5 and TRBJ2-7; tentative D call: TRBD2 (6 bases). Germline CDR1 reads MNHEY; CDR2 reads SVGAGI. There are 14 residues in the CDR3. V was clipped by 5 bases and J by 3 bases, with 14 bases between them. CDR3 coding DNA: TGTGCCAGCAGTGGGGGACGGGGGAGCTACGAGCAGTACTTC. Its protein product is CASSGGRGSYEQYF.

The V gene is TRBV30, the J gene TRBJ1-6, with 7 bases matching TRBD1. V was pared by 7 bases and J by 9 bases, with 12 bases of the junction left unmatched. CDR3 length: 14 amino acids. Per the germline V gene, CDR1 is GTSNPN and CDR2 is SVGIG (reference sequence). CDR3 nucleotide sequence: TGTGCCTCGCACGGACAGGATCCCACTTCACCCCTCCACTTT. Amino acid sequence: CASHGQDPTSPLHF.

V and J are TRBV30 and TRBJ2-2; either TRBD1 or TRBD2 may fit D (5 bases each). Between the trimmed V and J ends, which lost 4 bases and 8 bases, there was a span of 17 bases. CDR1 and CDR2 from the germline V gene are GTSNPN and SVGIG (reference sequence). The CDR3 has 14 residues. The CDR3 region is CAWTPGPYSGELFF. The CDR3 DNA reads TGTGCCTGGACCCCGGGACCATACTCGGGGGAGCTGTTTTTT.

This clone was seen just once. V gene TRBV30 combines with J gene TRBJ1-1; D is possibly TRBD1 (5 bases). The V gene lost 5 bases and the J gene lost 8 bases, with 18 bases spanning the gap. Per the germline V gene, CDR1 is GTSNPN and CDR2 is SVGIG (reference sequence). The CDR3 totals 13 residues. CDR3 sequence reads: CAWEPVLYREAFF. CDR3 DNA sequence: TGTGCCTGGGAACCCGTCCTCTACAGGGAAGCTTTCTTT. The full variable domain, in which reference TRBV30 and TRBJ1-1 provide the parts outside the CDR3, is SQTIHQWPATLVQPVGSPLSLECTVEGTSNPNLYWYRQAAGRGLQLLFYSVGIGQISSEVPQNLSASRPQDRQFILSSKKLLLSDSGFYLCAWEPVLYREAFFGQGTRLTVV.

Concerning this clone itself: Since a much larger clone is just one base distant, this may be a read error. The gene calls are TRBV7-9 and TRBJ2-7; the D is unclear. CDR3 size: 12 residues. From germline, CDR1 is SEHNR and CDR2 FQNEAQ (reference sequence). As DNA, the CDR3 is TGTGCCAGCAGCGGTTCCTACGACGAGCGGTACTTC. Its translation is CASSGSYDERYF.

The chain has TRBV9 and TRBJ2-3; D is undetermined. The V end lost 0 bases, the J end lost 0 bases, and 11 bases lay between the germline ends. The CDR3 consists of 16 residues. Germline CDR1 SGDLS, CDR2 YYNGEE. Written as DNA, the CDR3 is TGTGCCAGCAGCGTAGCTCCGAGGCCCAGCACAGATACGCAGTATTTT. Its translation: CASSVAPRPSTDTQYF. The variable domain in full, with the rest retrieved from reference TRBV9 and TRBJ2-3, is DSGVTQTPKHLITATGQRVTLRCSPRSGDLSVYWYQQSLDQGLQFLIQYYNGEERAKGNILERFSAQQFPDLHSELNLSSLELGDSALYFCASSVAPRPSTDTQYFGPGTRLTVL.

The table lists this clone with a few counts. The chain links TRBV30 to TRBJ1-5, with 8 bases identical to TRBD1. CDR1 and CDR2 from the germline V gene are GTSNPN and SVGIG (reference sequence). J lost 3 bases, V lost 0 bases, and 7 bases had no gene match. The CDR3 has 16 amino acids. The CDR3 DNA reads as TGTGCCTGGAGTGTACGCGCAGGGGGCGACAATCAGCCCCAGCATTTT. It translates to CAWSVRAGGDNQPQHF.

The chain employs TRBV10-3 and TRBJ2-7, with TRBD2 matching 10 bases. This CDR3 region has 14 residues. V trimming: 6 bases; J trimming: 8 bases; junction bases outside the gene matches: 10. Germline CDR1 reads ENHRY; CDR2 reads SYGVKD. The CDR3 DNA is TGTGCCATCAGCCCTACTAGCGGGGACGTCAAGCAGTACTTC. Amino acids: CAISPTSGDVKQYF.

This clone turned up a few times. The rearrangement joins TRBV4-2 to TRBJ2-2; D remains unclear. The CDR3 is made up of 18 amino acids. Germline V gene data show CDR1 as LGHNA and CDR2 as YNFKEQ. The V end lost 4 bases, the J end lost 4 bases, and 22 bases lay between the germline ends. Here the CDR3 reads CASSRDVAGEMGTGELFF. Here the CDR3 DNA reads TGTGCCAGCAGCCGAGACGTGGCAGGCGAAATGGGCACCGGGGAGCTGTTTTTT.

The rearrangement uses TRBV15 and TRBJ2-5; D unclear. The germline V gene has CDR1 LNHNV and CDR2 YYDKDF (reference sequence). This CDR3 contains 18 residues. The V gene lost 0 bases and the J gene lost 1 base, with 18 bases spanning the gap. CDR3 region: CATSRDNLFGQIQETQYF. The CDR3 bases are TGTGCCACCAGCAGAGATAATTTATTCGGTCAGATCCAAGAGACCCAGTACTTC.

This clone was picked up a small number of times. The chain is built from TRBV23-1 and TRBJ1-1, with 7 positions matching TRBD1. TRBV23-1 is placed among ORFs of uncertain function. The junction had 16 bases not matched to a gene; V was cut back by 2 bases and J by 1 base. The CDR3 extends over 19 amino acids. CDR3 loop: CASSQPEGHRGKGNTEAFF. The DNA for the CDR3 is TGCGCCAGCAGTCAACCTGAGGGGCACAGGGGAAAAGGGAACACTGAAGCTTTCTTT.

The rearrangement uses TRBV11-3 and TRBJ2-5; D not certain. V was pared by 5 bases and J by 5 bases, with 15 bases between. In germline, CDR1 is SGHNT, CDR2 YENEEA. The length of the CDR3 is 14 residues. The DNA for the CDR3 is TGTGCCAGCAGCCGGACGGTCAGTGAGGAGACCCAGTACTTC. Translated: CASSRTVSEETQYF.

This clone showed up just a few times. The V and J genes are TRBV5-1 and TRBJ2-3; TRBD2 matches at 9 bases. V shed 6 bases, J shed 4 bases, and the junction held 9 bases outside the gene matches. Germline CDR1 SGHRS, CDR2 YFSETQ. This CDR3 contains 15 residues. DNA for the CDR3: TGCGCCAGCAAGGCTGGCGGGGGGGCCTCAGATACGCAGTATTTT. This sequence encodes CASKAGGGASDTQYF.

In DNA, the CDR3 is TGCGCCAGCAGCTTACAATCCTCCTCTCTCCGTGAGCAGTTCTTC. It translates to CASSLQSSSLREQFF. The J gene is TRBJ2-1, the V gene TRBV5-1, with D unclear. The germline gives CDR1 SGHRS, CDR2 YFSETQ. The CDR3 length is 15 residues. The ends were cut back, 2 bases at V and 9 bases at J, with 18 bases in the middle.